These 16 T cell receptor beta chains came from one sample sequenced in a study of preoperative IRX-2 immunotherapy in early breast cancer (dated by TCRdb to the late 2010s). In light of the paper, this sample's treatment or condition label describes: preoperative locoregional IRX-2 cytokine immunotherapy. Library preparation employed the immunoSEQ multiplex PCR assay. TCRdb limited this immuneACCESS table to in-frame rearrangements with V and J called. A share of clones is missing; checked studies link under half to unresolved V genes, and the rest is unexplained. The table for this sample lists approximately 38,000 clones; around four fifths of them were counted only once. Of the sample, approximately 1.5% falls within the top ten clones. This specimen was lymph node tissue, taken after IRX-2 immunotherapy. All receptors derive from a human donor with breast cancer.

This chain links TRBV28 with TRBJ2-7; a possible D gene is TRBD1 (5 bases). V dropped 3 bases and J dropped 3 bases, with 9 bases sitting between them. CDR1 MDHEN and CDR2 SYDVKM come from the germline V gene. There are 13 residues in the CDR3. The chain's CDR3 is CASSFQGFYEQYF. As DNA, the CDR3 is TGTGCCAGCAGTTTCCAGGGATTCTACGAGCAGTACTTC.

This clone showed up just once. This chain joins TRBV10-1 and TRBJ2-1; D is undetermined. The CDR3 has 12 residues. Germline V gene data show CDR1 as WNHNN and CDR2 as SYGVQD (reference sequence). V lost 3 bases and J lost 13, with 13 bases in between. CDR3 sequence (DNA): TGCGCCAGCAGTGATTTTGGAATTGATCAGTTCTTC. Protein: CASSDFGIDQFF.

The chain links TRBV11-3 to TRBJ1-3, with a possible D match to TRBD1 (6 bases). V was cut by 5 bases and J by 2 bases, with 13 bases left in between. The CDR3 sequence is 15 residues long. In germline, CDR1 is SGHNT, CDR2 YENEEA. The CDR3: CASSKETGTGNTIYF. Written as DNA, the CDR3 is TGTGCCAGCAGCAAGGAAACAGGGACTGGAAACACCATATATTTT.

J is TRBJ2-7 and V is TRBV5-1; D uncertain. CDR1 and CDR2 from the germline V gene are SGHRS and YFSETQ. Deletions cut 2 bases from V and 3 bases from J, with 12 bases between. This CDR3 is built from 14 residues. The CDR3 spells CASSLGQPSYEQYF. The CDR3 region has the DNA TGCGCCAGCAGCTTAGGTCAGCCGAGCTACGAGCAGTACTTC.

Only a few counts were recorded for this clone. This chain links TRBV11-3 with TRBJ1-4; D possibly corresponds to TRBD1 (6 bases). Germline V gene data show CDR1 as SGHNT and CDR2 as YENEEA. V dropped 3 bases and J dropped 7 bases, with 15 bases sitting between them. The CDR3 has 15 residues. The CDR3 reads CASSFGGGLGEKLFF. In DNA, the CDR3 is TGTGCCAGCAGCTTCGGTGGGGGGCTGGGTGAAAAACTGTTTTTT.

The chain uses TRBV29-1 and TRBJ1-1, with a weak D call TRBD1 (6 bases). Trimming cost V 3 bases and J 0 bases, with 8 bases left between them. Germline V gives CDR1 SQVTM, CDR2 ANQGSEA. CDR3 length equals 13 residues. In DNA form, the CDR3 reads TGCAGCGTTGATCAGGGGCTGAACACTGAAGCTTTCTTT. Translated, it gives CSVDQGLNTEAFF.

J is TRBJ2-7 and V is TRBV28; the D gene is possibly TRBD1 (6 bases). CDR3 length equals 12 residues. V was shortened by 4 bases and J by 5 bases, with 9 bases between the two germline ends. Germline CDR1 and CDR2: MDHEN and SYDVKM. In DNA form, the CDR3 reads TGTGCCAGCAGTTACAGGGTTCACGAGCAGTACTTC. It codes for CASSYRVHEQYF.

This chain joins TRBV11-3 and TRBJ2-7; tentatively, D is TRBD1 (5 bases). CDR1 is SGHNT and CDR2 is YENEEA in the germline V gene. The V gene lost 5 bases and the J gene lost 4 bases, with 15 bases spanning the gap. CDR3 length equals 14 residues. The CDR3 sequence: CASSQVETEYEQYF. The CDR3 nucleotides are TGTGCCAGCAGCCAAGTAGAGACAGAATACGAGCAGTACTTC.

The V gene is TRBV30, the J gene TRBJ2-3; 9 bases align to TRBD1. From germline, CDR1 is GTSNPN and CDR2 SVGIG (reference sequence). This CDR3 comprises 15 residues. V was clipped by 1 base and J by 6 bases; unmatched bases: 8. Here the CDR3 DNA reads TGTGCCTGGAGTGGAGGGACAGGGCCCGCGGATACGCAGTATTTT. This translates into CAWSGGTGPADTQYF.

The V gene is TRBV18, the J gene TRBJ2-1; possibly TRBD1 for D (6 bases). V was shortened by 5 bases and J by 8 bases, with 13 bases between the two germline ends. The CDR3 runs 13 residues. Germline CDR1 KGHSH, CDR2 LQKENI. The chain's CDR3 is CASSTGLWDEQFF. In nucleotides, the CDR3 is TGTGCCAGCTCAACAGGGTTGTGGGATGAGCAGTTCTTC.

The chain has TRBV28 and TRBJ1-2; D not certain. CDR1 MDHEN and CDR2 SYDVKM come from the germline V gene. There are 13 residues in the CDR3. V lost 4 bases to trimming and J lost 0 bases, with 6 bases between them. The CDR3 nucleotides are TGTGCCAGCAGTTCCCCGCCTAACTATGGCTACACCTTC. Translated: CASSSPPNYGYTF.

The gene calls are TRBV1 and TRBJ1-2. TRBV1 is classified as a pseudogene. This CDR3 has 15 amino acids. In DNA, the CDR3 is TGCGCCAGCAGCCAAGGAAGGCAGGGAGACTATGGCTACACCTTC. Its translation: CASSQGRQGDYGYTF.

The gene calls are TRBV28 and TRBJ1-1; 8 nucleotides align to TRBD1. The CDR3 has 17 amino acids. CDR1 and CDR2 from the germline V gene are MDHEN and SYDVKM. V was pared by 3 bases and J by 1 base, with 10 bases of the junction left unmatched. CDR3 nucleotides: TGTGCCAGCAGTTTCTCTCCCGGGACAGGATCGAACACTGAAGCTTTCTTT. Translated, it gives CASSFSPGTGSNTEAFF.

This clone has a single count. The chain uses TRBV6-8 and TRBJ2-2, with 12 bases aligning to TRBD2. The germline V gene has CDR1 MNHGY and CDR2 SAAAGT. The CDR3 length is 19 residues. Trimming cost V 4 bases and J 3 bases; bases outside gene matches: 12. CDR3 amino acids: CASSSDTSGGFFYTGELFF. The CDR3 DNA is TGTGCCAGCAGTTCTGACACTAGCGGGGGGTTCTTCTACACCGGGGAGCTGTTTTTT.

This chain uses TRBV7-1 with TRBJ2-1; D uncertain. TRBV7-1 is assigned to the ORF class and has an uncertain function. CDR3 length equals 13 residues. Trimming cost V 5 bases and J 10 bases, with 15 bases left between them. This CDR3 is CASSPRMDGEQFF. In nucleotides, the CDR3 is TGTGCCAGCAGCCCTAGGATGGACGGCGAGCAGTTCTTC.

This rearrangement joins TRBV1 to TRBJ1-5. TRBV1 is recorded as a pseudogene. The CDR3 spans 14 residues. Here the CDR3 DNA reads TGCGCCAGCAGCCAAGTACCTAATGATCAGCCCCAGCATTTT. Protein product: CASSQVPNDQPQHF.